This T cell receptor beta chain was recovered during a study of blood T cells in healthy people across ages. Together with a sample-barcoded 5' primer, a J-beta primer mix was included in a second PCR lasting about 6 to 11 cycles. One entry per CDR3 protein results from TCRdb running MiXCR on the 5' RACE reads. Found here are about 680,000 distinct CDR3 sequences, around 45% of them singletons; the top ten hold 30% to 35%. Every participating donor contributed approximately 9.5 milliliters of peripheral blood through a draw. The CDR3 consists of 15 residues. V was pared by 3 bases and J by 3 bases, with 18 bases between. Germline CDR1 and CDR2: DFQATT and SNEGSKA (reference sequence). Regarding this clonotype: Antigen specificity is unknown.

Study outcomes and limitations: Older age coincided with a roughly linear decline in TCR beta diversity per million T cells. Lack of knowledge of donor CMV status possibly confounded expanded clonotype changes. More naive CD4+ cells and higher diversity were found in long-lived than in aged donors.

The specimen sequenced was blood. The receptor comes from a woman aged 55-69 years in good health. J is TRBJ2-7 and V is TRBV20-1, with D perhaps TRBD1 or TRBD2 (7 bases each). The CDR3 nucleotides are TGCAGTGCTAGGGGCCCCCAGGGGGGGTTCTACGAGCAGTACTTC. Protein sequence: CSARGPQGGFYEQYF.